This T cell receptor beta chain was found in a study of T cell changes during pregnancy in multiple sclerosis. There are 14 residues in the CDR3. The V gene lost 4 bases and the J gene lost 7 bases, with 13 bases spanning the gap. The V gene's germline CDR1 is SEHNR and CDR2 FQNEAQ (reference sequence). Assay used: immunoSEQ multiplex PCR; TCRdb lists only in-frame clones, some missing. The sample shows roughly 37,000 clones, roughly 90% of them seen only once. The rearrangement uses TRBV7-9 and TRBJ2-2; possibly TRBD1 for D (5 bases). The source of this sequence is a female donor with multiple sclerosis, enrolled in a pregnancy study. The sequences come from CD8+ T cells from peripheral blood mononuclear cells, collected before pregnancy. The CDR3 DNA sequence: TGTGCCAGCAGCTCTACCAGGGTGGGCGGGGAGCTGTTTTTT. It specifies CASSSTRVGGELFF.